This T cell receptor (beta chain) was recovered during a study of blood T cell repertoires in COVID-19. At the level of the study: The United States, Italy and Spain provided the acute and convalescent COVID-19 samples. PBMCs, B-cell-depleted T cells, or T cells provided the cDNA or gDNA that made up the material.

This clone has a single count. CDR3 length: 17 amino acids. Trimming cost V 0 bases and J 5 bases; bases outside gene matches: 7. Germline V CDR1 and CDR2: SGHTA, FQGNSA. The table came from immunoSEQ multiplex PCR; TCRdb's copy has only in-frame clones and leaves some out. Of 65,000 to 75,000 clones listed, roughly 80% are singletons. The receptor was derived from a man older than 75 with acute or convalescent COVID-19. Sequences were obtained from peripheral blood. The rearrangement links TRBV7-2 to TRBJ2-2; 9 positions match TRBD2. The CDR3 loop is CASSLAEAGGQTGELFF. The CDR3 coding sequence is TGTGCCAGCAGCTTAGCGGAAGCGGGGGGACAGACCGGGGAGCTGTTTTTT.